This record concerns one T cell receptor beta chain sequence. What antigen it recognizes has not been identified. Base qualities are missing; no much larger clone stands one base away. The sample is drawn from a study of OX40 agonist ivuxolimab in advanced cancers. Broadly, across the study: Ivuxolimab was a fully human IgG2 agonistic monoclonal antibody targeting the costimulatory receptor OX40 (CD134). Intravenous ivuxolimab was administered to patients every 2 weeks at six dose levels: 0.01, 0.1, 0.3, 1.5, 3 and 10 mg/kg. Among the approximately 50 dose-escalation patients, 19 had hepatocellular carcinoma, some 15 melanoma, 9 renal cell carcinoma and 9 head and neck cancer. The dose-escalation cohort was 82.7% male with a mean age of approximately 60 years, ranging from about 23 to 85. Prior anti-PD-1, anti-PD-L1 or anti-CTLA-4 therapy was permitted, and 40% to 50% of dose-escalation patients had received checkpoint inhibitors. Partial responses occurred in three dose-escalation patients, of whom one had hepatocellular carcinoma and two had cutaneous melanoma. The point of sequencing TCRbeta in the periphery was to test whether ivuxolimab changed TCR sequence diversity and drove clonal T-cell expansion. The monotherapy dose-escalation portion (N ≈ 52 patients) of the phase I ivuxolimab trial is reported in the paper.

CDR1 SGHTA and CDR2 FQGNSA are derived from the germline V gene. The germline ends are 14 bases apart after V is trimmed by 6 bases and J by 2 bases. Counted from cysteine to phenylalanine, this CDR3 has 15 amino acids. Only the CDR3 part of the read is kept: 45 bases, read in frame from the first base. Genomic DNA was isolated from the sorted cells so that the TCRbeta CDR3 region could be sequenced. The immunoSEQ Assay was used for sequencing of TCRbeta CDR3 regions. TCRdb retrieved this table from immuneACCESS and kept in-frame rearrangements only. Not all clones are present; in checked studies, unresolved V genes account for under half, and no reason is known for the remainder. In this sample the table shows nearly 45,000 clones, roughly 90% of which occur a single time. The top ten constitute about 17% of the sample. Overall study results and their limits: Low levels of normalized T-cell clonal expansion were also seen in some patients who did not respond. The antigen specificity of the clonally expanded peripheral T cells was not determined. At doses of 0.1 to 3.0 mg/kg, clonal expansion of both CD4+ and CD8+ blood T cells was observed from baseline to week 6. After ivuxolimab, CD8+ T cells had more expanded clones than CD4+ T cells on average. In the 0.1-3.0 mg/kg groups, partial responders had among the lowest normalized peripheral clonal expansion, particularly in CD8+ T cells.

Patients with autoimmune disease history or receiving systemic immunosuppression were excluded from the trial. In every dose cohort, peripheral blood was drawn for TCR sequencing at baseline, cycle 4 day 1, and cycle 7 day 1. The samples were taken from a phase I, first-in-human, multicenter, open-label dose-escalation trial of ivuxolimab. Adults with locally advanced or metastatic melanoma, renal cell, hepatocellular, or head and neck squamous cell carcinoma were enrolled in the trial. CD4+ and CD8+ T cells were sorted separately from peripheral blood before TCR sequencing. The sample here was CD4+ or CD8+ T cells sorted from blood, taken in a trial of the OX40 agonist ivuxolimab. In this chain, TRBV7-2 is recombined with TRBJ1-3; the D gene lacks a confident call. The sequence was obtained from an adult with an advanced solid tumor such as melanoma, head and neck, liver or kidney cancer. The CDR3 is CASSVTRVPGNTIYF. The DNA sequence is TGTGCCAGCAGTGTTACGAGGGTACCTGGAAACACCATATATTTT.